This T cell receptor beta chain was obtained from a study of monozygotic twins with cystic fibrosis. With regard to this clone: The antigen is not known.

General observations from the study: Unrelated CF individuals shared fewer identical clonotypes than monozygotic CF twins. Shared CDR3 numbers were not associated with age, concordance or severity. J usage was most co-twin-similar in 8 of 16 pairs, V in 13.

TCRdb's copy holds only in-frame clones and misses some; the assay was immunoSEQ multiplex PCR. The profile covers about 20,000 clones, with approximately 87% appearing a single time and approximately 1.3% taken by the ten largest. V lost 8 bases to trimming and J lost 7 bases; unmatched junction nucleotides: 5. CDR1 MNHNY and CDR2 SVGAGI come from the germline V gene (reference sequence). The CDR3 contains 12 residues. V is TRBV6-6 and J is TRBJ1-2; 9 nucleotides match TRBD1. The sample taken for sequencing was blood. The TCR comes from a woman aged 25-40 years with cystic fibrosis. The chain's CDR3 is CASQDRGGGYTF. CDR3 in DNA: TGTGCCAGCCAAGACAGGGGGGGTGGCTACACCTTC.